This T cell receptor beta chain is drawn from a study of cytomegalovirus exposure and HLA in healthy donors. At the level of the study: From about 170 million T cells, an earlier analysis saw 120 million or so unique TCR beta sequences.

Primers: 60 Vbeta forward and 13 Jbeta reverse. Profiling relied on immunoSEQ multiplex PCR, and the TCRdb table lists in-frame clones only, not all of them. The sample shows 150,000 to 200,000 clones, almost 80% of them seen only once. Whereas donors were nominally healthy upon sampling, unrecorded immune exposures were probable. Germline V gene data show CDR1 as LNHDA and CDR2 as SQIVND (reference sequence). With 7 bases clipped from V and 4 bases from J, the junction kept 6 bases outside the gene matches. This CDR3 spans 14 amino acids. Findings and caveats of the study: TCR beta sequences numbering around 15,000 were associated with HLA alleles at 0.05 false discovery rate in a later analysis. Being productive about 90% or about 30% of the time was typical of most TCR beta V segments in an earlier analysis.

With regard to this clone: What it binds is unknown.

The chain joins TRBV19 to TRBJ2-2; TRBD2 aligns across 7 bases. Sequences were obtained from PBMCs. This receptor was obtained from a man between 18 and 29 years old in good health and CMV-seropositive. This CDR3 reads CASTQRGVTGELFF. In nucleotides, the CDR3 is TGTGCCAGTACCCAGCGGGGAGTCACCGGGGAGCTGTTTTTT.